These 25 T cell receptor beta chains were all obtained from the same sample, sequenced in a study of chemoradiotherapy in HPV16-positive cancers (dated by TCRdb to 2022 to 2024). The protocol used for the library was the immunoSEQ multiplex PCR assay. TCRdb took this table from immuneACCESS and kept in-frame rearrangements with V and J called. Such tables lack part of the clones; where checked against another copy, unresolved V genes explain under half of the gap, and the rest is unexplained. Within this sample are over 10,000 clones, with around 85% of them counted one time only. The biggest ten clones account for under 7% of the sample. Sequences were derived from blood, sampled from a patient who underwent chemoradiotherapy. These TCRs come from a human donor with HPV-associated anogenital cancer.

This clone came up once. The CDR3 nucleotides read TGTGCCAGCAGTTTAACCGGGACCCTGGGAGACATTCAGTACTTC. Translating gives CASSLTGTLGDIQYF. The chain has TRBV27 and TRBJ2-4; D tentatively reads TRBD1 or TRBD2 (5 bases each). This CDR3 contains 15 residues. The ends were cut back, 2 bases at V and 8 bases at J, with 16 bases in the middle. Germline-derived CDR1 and CDR2 are MNHEY and SMNVEV (reference sequence).

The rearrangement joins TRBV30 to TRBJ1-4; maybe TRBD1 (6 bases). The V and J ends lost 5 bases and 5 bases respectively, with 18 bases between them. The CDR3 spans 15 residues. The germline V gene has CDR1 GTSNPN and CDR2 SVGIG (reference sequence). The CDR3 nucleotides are TGTGCCTGGGTTAACAGGGCCCGCACGAATGAAAAACTGTTTTTT. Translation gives CAWVNRARTNEKLFF.

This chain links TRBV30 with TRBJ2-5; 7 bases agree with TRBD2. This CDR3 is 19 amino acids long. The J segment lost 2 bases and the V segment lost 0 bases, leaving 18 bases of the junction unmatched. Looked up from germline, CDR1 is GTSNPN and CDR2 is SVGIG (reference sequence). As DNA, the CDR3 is TGTGCCTGGAGTGTAACCTCCTATAGGGCTAGCGGACGTCAAGAGACCCAGTACTTC. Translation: CAWSVTSYRASGRQETQYF.

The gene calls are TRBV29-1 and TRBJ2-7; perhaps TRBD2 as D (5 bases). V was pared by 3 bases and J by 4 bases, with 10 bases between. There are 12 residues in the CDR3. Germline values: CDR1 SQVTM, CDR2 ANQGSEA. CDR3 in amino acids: CSVEEERYEQYV. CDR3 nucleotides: TGCAGCGTTGAGGAAGAGCGGTACGAGCAGTACGTC.

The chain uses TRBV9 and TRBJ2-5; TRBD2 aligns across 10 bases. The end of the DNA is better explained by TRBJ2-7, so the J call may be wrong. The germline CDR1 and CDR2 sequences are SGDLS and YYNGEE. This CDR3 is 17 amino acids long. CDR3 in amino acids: CASSVGLAGAGDYEQYF. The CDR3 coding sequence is TGTGCCAGCAGCGTAGGCCTAGCGGGGGCCGGAGATTACGAGCAGTACTTC.

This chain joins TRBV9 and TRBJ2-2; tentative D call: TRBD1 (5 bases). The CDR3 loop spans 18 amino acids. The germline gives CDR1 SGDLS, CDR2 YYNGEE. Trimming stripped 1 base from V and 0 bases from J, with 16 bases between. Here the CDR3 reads CASSVRGFEFANTGELFF. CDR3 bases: TGTGCCAGCAGCGTAAGGGGATTTGAATTCGCGAACACCGGGGAGCTGTTTTTT.

The CDR3 is CASSSINSGQNTEAFF. CDR3 bases: TGCGCCAGCAGCTCAATCAATTCGGGACAGAACACTGAAGCTTTCTTT. The chain employs TRBV5-1 and TRBJ1-1; the D gene is possibly TRBD1 (6 bases). With 3 bases removed from V and 1 base from J, the gap between germline ends came to 16 bases. CDR1 is SGHRS, CDR2 YFSETQ, per germline. The CDR3 sequence is 16 residues long.

The CDR3 is CASSYGTGSYEQYF. CDR3 sequence (DNA): TGTGCCAGCAGTTACGGGACAGGGAGCTACGAGCAGTACTTC. This chain connects TRBV27 to TRBJ2-7, with 9 bases matching TRBD1. The trim removed 4 bases at V and 3 bases at J, leaving 4 bases unmatched. CDR3 length: 14 amino acids. Germline V CDR1 and CDR2: MNHEY, SMNVEV (reference sequence).

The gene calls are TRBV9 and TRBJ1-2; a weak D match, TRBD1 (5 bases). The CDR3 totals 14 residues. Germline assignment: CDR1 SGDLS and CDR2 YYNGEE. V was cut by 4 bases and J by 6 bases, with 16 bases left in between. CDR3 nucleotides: TGTGCCAGCAGCATGGAGGGGAGGGTGAATGGCTACACCTTC. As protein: CASSMEGRVNGYTF.

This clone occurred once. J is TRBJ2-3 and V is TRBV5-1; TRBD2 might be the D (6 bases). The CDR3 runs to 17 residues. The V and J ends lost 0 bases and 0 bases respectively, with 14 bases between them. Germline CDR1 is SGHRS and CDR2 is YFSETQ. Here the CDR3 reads CASSLGDFRTSTDTQYF. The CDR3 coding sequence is TGCGCCAGCAGCTTGGGGGACTTCCGAACTAGCACAGATACGCAGTATTTT.

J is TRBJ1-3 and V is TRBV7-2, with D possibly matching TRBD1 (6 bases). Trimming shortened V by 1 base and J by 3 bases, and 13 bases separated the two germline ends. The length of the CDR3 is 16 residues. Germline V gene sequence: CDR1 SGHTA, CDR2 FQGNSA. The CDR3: CASSLGPGAGGNTIYF. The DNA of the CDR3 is TGTGCCAGCAGCTTAGGGCCGGGGGCGGGTGGAAACACCATATATTTT.

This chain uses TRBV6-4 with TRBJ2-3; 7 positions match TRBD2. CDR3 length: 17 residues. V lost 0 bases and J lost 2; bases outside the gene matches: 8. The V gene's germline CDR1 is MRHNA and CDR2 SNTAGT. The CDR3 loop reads CASSDSATGGTTDTQYF. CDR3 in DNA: TGTGCCAGCAGTGACTCTGCCACGGGGGGAACCACAGATACGCAGTATTTT.

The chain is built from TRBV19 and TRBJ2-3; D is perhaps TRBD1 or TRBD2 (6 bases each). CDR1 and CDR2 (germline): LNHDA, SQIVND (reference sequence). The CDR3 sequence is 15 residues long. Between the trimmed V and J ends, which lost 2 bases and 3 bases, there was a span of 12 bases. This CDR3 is CASSIQGRWTDTQYF. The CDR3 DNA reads TGTGCCAGTAGTATACAGGGGAGGTGGACAGATACGCAGTATTTT.

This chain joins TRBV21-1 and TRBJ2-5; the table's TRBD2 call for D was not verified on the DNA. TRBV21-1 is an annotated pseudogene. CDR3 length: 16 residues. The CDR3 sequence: CASSKGPGSKQETQYF. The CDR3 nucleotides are TGTGCCAGCAGCAAAGGTCCGGGGTCAAAGCAAGAGACCCAGTACTTC.

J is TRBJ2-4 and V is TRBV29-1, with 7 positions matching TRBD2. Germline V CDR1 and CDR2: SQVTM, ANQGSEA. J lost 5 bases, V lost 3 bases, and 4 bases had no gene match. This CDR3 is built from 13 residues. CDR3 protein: CSVERRGENIQYF. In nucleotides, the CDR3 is TGCAGCGTTGAGCGCCGGGGGGAAAACATTCAGTACTTC.

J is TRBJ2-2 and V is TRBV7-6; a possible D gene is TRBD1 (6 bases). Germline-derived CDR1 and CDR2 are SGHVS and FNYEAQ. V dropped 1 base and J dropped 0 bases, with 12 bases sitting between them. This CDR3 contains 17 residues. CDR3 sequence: CASSLEAAGANTGELFF. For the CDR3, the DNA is TGTGCCAGCAGCTTAGAAGCGGCAGGGGCGAACACCGGGGAGCTGTTTTTT.

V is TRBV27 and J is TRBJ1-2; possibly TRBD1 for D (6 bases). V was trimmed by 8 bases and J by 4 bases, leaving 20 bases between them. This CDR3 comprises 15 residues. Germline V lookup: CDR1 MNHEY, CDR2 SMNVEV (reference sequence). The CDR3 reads CASRPSRGRIYGYTF. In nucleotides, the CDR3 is TGTGCCAGCCGACCCTCCCGGGGGCGTATCTATGGCTACACCTTC.

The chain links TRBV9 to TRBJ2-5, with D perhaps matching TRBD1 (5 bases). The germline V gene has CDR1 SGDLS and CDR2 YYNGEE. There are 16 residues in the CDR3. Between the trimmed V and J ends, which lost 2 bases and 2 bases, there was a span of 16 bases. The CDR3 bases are TGTGCCAGCAGCGTGAGACCAATGACAGCTCAAGAGACCCAGTACTTC. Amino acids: CASSVRPMTAQETQYF.

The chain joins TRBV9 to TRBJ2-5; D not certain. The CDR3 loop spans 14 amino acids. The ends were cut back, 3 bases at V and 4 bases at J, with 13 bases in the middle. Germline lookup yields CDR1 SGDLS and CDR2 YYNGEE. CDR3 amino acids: CASSAPLPAETQYF. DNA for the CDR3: TGTGCCAGCAGCGCACCGCTGCCTGCAGAGACCCAGTACTTC.

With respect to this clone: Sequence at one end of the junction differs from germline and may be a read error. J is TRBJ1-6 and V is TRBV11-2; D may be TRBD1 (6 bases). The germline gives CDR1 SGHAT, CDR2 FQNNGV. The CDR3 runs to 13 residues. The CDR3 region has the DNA TGTGCCAGCAGCAGTCACAGGGATTCGCCCCTCCACTTT. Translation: CASSSHRDSPLHF.

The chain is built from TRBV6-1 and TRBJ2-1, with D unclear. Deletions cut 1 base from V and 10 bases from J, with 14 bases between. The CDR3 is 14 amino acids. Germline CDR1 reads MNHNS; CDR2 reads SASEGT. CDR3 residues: CASSEEAPRREQFF. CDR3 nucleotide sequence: TGTGCCAGCAGTGAAGAGGCCCCCCGAAGGGAGCAGTTCTTC.

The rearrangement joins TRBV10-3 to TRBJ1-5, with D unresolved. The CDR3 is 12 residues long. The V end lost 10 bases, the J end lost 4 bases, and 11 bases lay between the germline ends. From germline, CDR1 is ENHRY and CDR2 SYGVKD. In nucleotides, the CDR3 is TGTGCCAGCGGGCCCCAAAATCAGCCCCAGCATTTT. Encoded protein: CASGPQNQPQHF.

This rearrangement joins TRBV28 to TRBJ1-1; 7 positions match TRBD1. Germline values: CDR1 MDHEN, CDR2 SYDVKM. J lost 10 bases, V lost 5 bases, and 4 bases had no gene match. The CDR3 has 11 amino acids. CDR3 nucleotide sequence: TGTGCCAGCAGTGACAGGGTTTCAGCTTTCTTT. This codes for CASSDRVSAFF.

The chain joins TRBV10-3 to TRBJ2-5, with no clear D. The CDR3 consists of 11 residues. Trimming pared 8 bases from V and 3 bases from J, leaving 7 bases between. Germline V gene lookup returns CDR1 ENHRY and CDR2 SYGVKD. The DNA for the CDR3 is TGTGCCATCGGCTCCGAAGAGACCCAGTACTTC. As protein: CAIGSEETQYF.

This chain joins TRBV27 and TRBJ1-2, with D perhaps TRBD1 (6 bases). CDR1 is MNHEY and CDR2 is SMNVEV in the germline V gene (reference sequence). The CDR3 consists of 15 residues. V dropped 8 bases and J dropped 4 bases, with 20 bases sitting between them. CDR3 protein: CASGVFGGRSYGYTF. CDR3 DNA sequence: TGTGCCAGCGGCGTTTTTGGGGGGCGGAGCTATGGCTACACCTTC.